This T cell receptor (beta chain) was obtained from a study of blood T cells in healthy people across ages. In terms of origin and age, donors were healthy Caucasian individuals from Russia aged about 6 to 95. This clonotype was found a few times. The antigen is unknown. Study results and limitations: Both naive CD4+ cell counts and diversity were greater in long-lived donors than in aged donors.

Through a sample-barcoded 5' primer and a J-beta primer mix, a second PCR was run for roughly 7 to 12 cycles. In TCRdb, the 5' RACE reads were re-called with MiXCR into one record per CDR3 protein. The table records some 1.5 million distinct CDR3 sequences, roughly 27% of them present only once. The CDR3 is made up of 12 amino acids. CDR1 is MNHNY and CDR2 is SVGAGI in the germline V gene (reference sequence). Trimming removed 0 bases at V and 12 bases at J, with 12 bases between. The sequencing input was blood. The sequence came from a woman in her 30s in good health. The chain has TRBV6-6 and TRBJ2-7; D ambiguous. CDR3 amino acids: CASSYSGSGAYF. The DNA of the CDR3 is TGTGCCAGCAGTTACTCAGGTTCAGGAGCGTACTTC.